The rows below give T cell receptor beta chains drawn from one sample of a study of graft-versus-host responses after intestinal transplantation. Only in-frame clones appear in the TCRdb table, and some are missing; sequencing was by immunoSEQ multiplex PCR. This sample yields 35,000 to 40,000 clones, of which about nine tenths are seen a single time; more than 15% belongs to the top ten. Sequences were derived from ileum tissue, sampled 200 to 210 days after intestinal transplant. The receptors come from a human patient who received an intestinal transplant, so some T cells may come from the graft donor. Each CDR3 is given with its conserved first and last residue. Fields, in order: CDR3 DNA, CDR3 protein, D gene, J gene, CDR3 length, V gene, clone size. D genes are given only for firm matches. Part of the rows lack a size; the others show once, few, many or a class for expanded clones.

DNA: TGCGCCAGCAGCTTGAGTTTGGACGAGCAGTACTTC
CDR3: CASSLSLDEQYF
D: .
J: TRBJ2-7
length: 12
V: TRBV5-1
size: .

DNA: TGTGCCAGCAGCTCAGACTTTCAGGCGTATAGCAATCAGCCCCAGCATTTT
CDR3: CASSSDFQAYSNQPQHF
D: .
J: TRBJ1-5
length: 17
V: TRBV7-2
size: .

DNA: TGTGCCAGCAGCTTAGTCACGAACACCGGGGAGCTGTTTTTT
CDR3: CASSLVTNTGELFF
D: .
J: TRBJ2-2
length: 14
V: TRBV7-9
size: .

DNA: TGTGCCAGCAGCTTAGGGTTGGGCACAGATACGCAGTATTTT
CDR3: CASSLGLGTDTQYF
D: .
J: TRBJ2-3
length: 14
V: TRBV7-9
size: .

DNA: TGTGCCAGCAGCCACCGCGGGTTCTACAATGAGCAGTTCTTC
CDR3: CASSHRGFYNEQFF
D: .
J: TRBJ2-1
length: 14
V: TRBV14
size: few

DNA: TGTGCCAGCAGTTTTATTGTGACAGGGGGCGTCGATCAGCCCCAGCATTTT
CDR3: CASSFIVTGGVDQPQHF
D: TRBD1
J: TRBJ1-5
length: 17
V: TRBV28
size: .

DNA: TGCGCCAGCAGCGGGATAGCGGGGGGATACGGCGGGGAGCTGTTTTTT
CDR3: CASSGIAGGYGGELFF
D: TRBD2
J: TRBJ2-2
length: 16
V: TRBV5-1
size: .

DNA: TGCGCCAGCAGCTTGGGGGAGGACGAGCAGTACTTC
CDR3: CASSLGEDEQYF
D: .
J: TRBJ2-7
length: 12
V: TRBV5-1
size: once

DNA: TGCGCCAGCAGCTTGATCCGGGGCGGGGAGACCCAGTACTTC
CDR3: CASSLIRGGETQYF
D: .
J: TRBJ2-5
length: 14
V: TRBV5-1
size: once

DNA: TGTGCCAGCAGCTTATATACAGGGACCACCGGGGAGCTGTTTTTT
CDR3: CASSLYTGTTGELFF
D: .
J: TRBJ2-2
length: 15
V: TRBV7-8
size: .

DNA: TGCGCCAGCAGCGGAGCAGTGAAACAAACGGGGATTGAAGCTTTCTTT
CDR3: CASSGAVKQTGIEAFF
D: .
J: TRBJ1-1
length: 16
V: TRBV5-1
size: .

DNA: TGTGCCAGCAGCTCGGCACCGGGCCACGACGAGCAGTACTTC
CDR3: CASSSAPGHDEQYF
D: .
J: TRBJ2-7
length: 14
V: TRBV7-9
size: .

DNA: TGTGCCAGTAGTTCGGTAACGATGAACACTGAAGCTTTCTTT
CDR3: CASSSVTMNTEAFF
D: .
J: TRBJ1-1
length: 14
V: TRBV19
size: .

DNA: TGTGCCAGCAGTTTAGGGGGTATTTCCTACGAGCAGTACTTC
CDR3: CASSLGGISYEQYF
D: .
J: TRBJ2-7
length: 14
V: TRBV28
size: .

DNA: TGTGCCAGCAGCTTGGTGGGTGGCGAGCAGTACTTC
CDR3: CASSLVGGEQYF
D: .
J: TRBJ2-7
length: 12
V: TRBV5-6
size: .

DNA: TGTGCCAGCAGTTTAAGGACTAGCGAGACCCAGTACTTC
CDR3: CASSLRTSETQYF
D: TRBD2
J: TRBJ2-5
length: 13
V: TRBV27
size: .

DNA: TGTGCCAGCAGCCGGGGCAGGGGTGATGGCTACACCTTC
CDR3: CASSRGRGDGYTF
D: .
J: TRBJ1-2
length: 13
V: TRBV6-5
size: .

DNA: TGCGCCAGCAGTGAGGCGGGAGAGAGGGAGCTGTTTTTT
CDR3: CASSEAGERELFF
D: TRBD2
J: TRBJ2-2
length: 13
V: TRBV10-1
size: .

DNA: TGTGCCAGCAGTGAGGTGTGGCAGGGGGCTAGAAATGAGCAGTTCTTC
CDR3: CASSEVWQGARNEQFF
D: TRBD1
J: TRBJ2-1
length: 16
V: TRBV6-4
size: .

DNA: TGTGCCAGCAGCGGGACAGGTTTAGTCTATGGCTACACCTTC
CDR3: CASSGTGLVYGYTF
D: TRBD1
J: TRBJ1-2
length: 14
V: TRBV2
size: .

DNA: TGTGCCAGCAGCTTAGTACTAGCGGGAGTGGGGACCGGGGAGCTGTTTTTT
CDR3: CASSLVLAGVGTGELFF
D: TRBD2
J: TRBJ2-2
length: 17
V: TRBV11-2
size: once

DNA: TGCGCCAGCAGTATAGGACAGGGGGCCGGCTACACCTTC
CDR3: CASSIGQGAGYTF
D: TRBD1
J: TRBJ1-2
length: 13
V: TRBV5-1
size: .

DNA: TGTGCCAGCAGTTTATTCGGGGTGGGGCTGTTTTTT
CDR3: CASSLFGVGLFF
D: .
J: TRBJ2-2
length: 12
V: TRBV28
size: .

DNA: TGTGCCAGCAGTGAAGAACATGGGAGGGCCGCCTACGAGCAGTACTTC
CDR3: CASSEEHGRAAYEQYF
D: TRBD2
J: TRBJ2-7
length: 16
V: TRBV2
size: .

DNA: TGTGCCAGTTTAAGTGGGGGTGGCGGGCGTGAGCAGTTCTTC
CDR3: CASLSGGGGREQFF
D: .
J: TRBJ2-1
length: 14
V: TRBV6-1
size: few

DNA: TGTGCCACCAGCAGAACCATAGGGCCGGATGAGCAGTTCTTC
CDR3: CATSRTIGPDEQFF
D: .
J: TRBJ2-1
length: 14
V: TRBV15
size: .

DNA: TGTGCCAGCAGCTTGGATCGCTACGAGCAGTACTTC
CDR3: CASSLDRYEQYF
D: .
J: TRBJ2-7
length: 12
V: TRBV5-4
size: .

DNA: TGCGCCAGCAGCTTAGAGCGGGGCACCGGGGAGCTGTTTTTT
CDR3: CASSLERGTGELFF
D: TRBD2
J: TRBJ2-2
length: 14
V: TRBV5-1
size: .

DNA: TGTGCCAGCAGCTCCCCGGGACAGCCCCTCCACTTT
CDR3: CASSSPGQPLHF
D: TRBD1
J: TRBJ1-6
length: 12
V: TRBV6-5
size: .

DNA: TGTGCCAGCAGTCCGGGACAGGGGTGGGGGGACAATGAGCAGTTCTTC
CDR3: CASSPGQGWGDNEQFF
D: TRBD1
J: TRBJ2-1
length: 16
V: TRBV28
size: .

DNA: TGTGCCAGCAGCCCTTGGACACAACCCTACGAGCAGTACTTC
CDR3: CASSPWTQPYEQYF
D: .
J: TRBJ2-7
length: 14
V: TRBV9
size: .

DNA: TGTGCCAGTAGTATCTCTGGGGCGTATAATGAAAAACTGTTTTTT
CDR3: CASSISGAYNEKLFF
D: .
J: TRBJ1-4
length: 15
V: TRBV19
size: .

DNA: TGTGCCAGCGGCTGGACAGATTCTTACGAGCAGTACTTC
CDR3: CASGWTDSYEQYF
D: .
J: TRBJ2-7
length: 13
V: TRBV27
size: .

DNA: TGCAGCGTCAGGGATTCCGGGGAGCTGTTTTTT
CDR3: CSVRDSGELFF
D: .
J: TRBJ2-2
length: 11
V: TRBV29-1
size: .

DNA: TGCGCCAGCAGCTTGGAGGCCGGGGCAACCCAGTACTTC
CDR3: CASSLEAGATQYF
D: .
J: TRBJ2-5
length: 13
V: TRBV5-1
size: once

DNA: TGTGCCAGCAGCTCGGGACTAGCGGGGATCAATGAGCAGTTCTTC
CDR3: CASSSGLAGINEQFF
D: TRBD2
J: TRBJ2-1
length: 15
V: TRBV9
size: once

DNA: TGCGCCAGCAGCTTGGCGGAGGGCCCACCCCTCCACTTT
CDR3: CASSLAEGPPLHF
D: .
J: TRBJ1-6
length: 13
V: TRBV5-1
size: .

DNA: TGTGCCAGCAGTCTTACAGGGACGGGACAGCCCCAGCATTTT
CDR3: CASSLTGTGQPQHF
D: .
J: TRBJ1-5
length: 14
V: TRBV28
size: .

DNA: TGTGCCAGCAGTACAGGGCCTGAGCAGTTCTTC
CDR3: CASSTGPEQFF
D: .
J: TRBJ2-1
length: 11
V: TRBV2
size: .

DNA: TGCGCCAGCAGCCAAGTAGGGGGCTGGAATGAGCAGTTCTTC
CDR3: CASSQVGGWNEQFF
D: TRBD1
J: TRBJ2-1
length: 14
V: TRBV5-1
size: .

DNA: TGTGCCAGCAGTGGAATCGGAGCAACTAATGAAAAACTGTTTTTT
CDR3: CASSGIGATNEKLFF
D: .
J: TRBJ1-4
length: 15
V: TRBV28
size: .

DNA: TGTGCCAGCAGTGACAGGCAGTGGGGTCAGCCCCAGCATTTT
CDR3: CASSDRQWGQPQHF
D: .
J: TRBJ1-5
length: 14
V: TRBV6-1
size: .

DNA: TGTGCCAGCAGTTTGTTACTAGCCAGCGAGCAGTACTTC
CDR3: CASSLLLASEQYF
D: .
J: TRBJ2-7
length: 13
V: TRBV28
size: .

DNA: TGTGCCCGCCACCCGACAGGGCAGTGTGGCTACACCTTC
CDR3: CARHPTGQCGYTF
D: TRBD1
J: TRBJ1-2
length: 13
V: TRBV30
size: .

DNA: TGTGCCAGCAGTTTGGTATTGGGCCATGAGCAGTTCTTC
CDR3: CASSLVLGHEQFF
D: .
J: TRBJ2-1
length: 13
V: TRBV28
size: .

DNA: TGCGCCAGCAGCCAAGATGGGACTAGCTTCGAGGAGACCCAGTACTTC
CDR3: CASSQDGTSFEETQYF
D: TRBD2
J: TRBJ2-5
length: 16
V: TRBV4-1
size: .

DNA: TGTGCCAGCAGCTTAGTTCGTTCGGCAGGGGTGGGTGGCTACACCTTC
CDR3: CASSLVRSAGVGGYTF
D: .
J: TRBJ1-2
length: 16
V: TRBV11-2
size: .

DNA: TGTGCCAGCAGCTTAGACGAGGGCGCGGGAGGCTACACCTTC
CDR3: CASSLDEGAGGYTF
D: .
J: TRBJ1-2
length: 14
V: TRBV7-2
size: .

DNA: TGTGCCAGCAGTTACTCCGCCAAAAGGTACGAGCAGTACTTC
CDR3: CASSYSAKRYEQYF
D: .
J: TRBJ2-7
length: 14
V: TRBV6-5
size: once

DNA: TGTGCCAGCAGCTCCCGGGACAGGGGGCTTCGTGGCTACACCTTC
CDR3: CASSSRDRGLRGYTF
D: TRBD1
J: TRBJ1-2
length: 15
V: TRBV7-9
size: .

DNA: TGTGCCAGCAGTCGTGGGGCAGGCGACACCTACGAGCAGTACTTC
CDR3: CASSRGAGDTYEQYF
D: .
J: TRBJ2-7
length: 15
V: TRBV28
size: .

DNA: TGTGCCAGCAGCGTACGACAGGGCGAAAAACTGTTTTTT
CDR3: CASSVRQGEKLFF
D: TRBD1
J: TRBJ1-4
length: 13
V: TRBV7-6
size: .

DNA: TGTGCCAGCAGCGCGCGGACGGGTGGAGATACGCAGTATTTT
CDR3: CASSARTGGDTQYF
D: .
J: TRBJ2-3
length: 14
V: TRBV9
size: .

DNA: TGTGCCAGCAGCCAACTTCAGGGGGATTTCACTGAAGCTTTCTTT
CDR3: CASSQLQGDFTEAFF
D: TRBD1
J: TRBJ1-1
length: 15
V: TRBV4-2
size: few

DNA: TGCAGCGTGGCCCAGAGGGGGCGGGACTACAATGAGCAGTTCTTC
CDR3: CSVAQRGRDYNEQFF
D: .
J: TRBJ2-1
length: 15
V: TRBV29-1
size: .

DNA: TGTGCCAGCAGTCCCCTCGGACTAGCGGGGGACGAGGCAAGAGATACGCAGTATTTT
CDR3: CASSPLGLAGDEARDTQYF
D: TRBD2
J: TRBJ2-3
length: 19
V: TRBV27
size: .

DNA: TGTGCCAGTAGCCAACTGTGGAATGAGCAGTTCTTC
CDR3: CASSQLWNEQFF
D: .
J: TRBJ2-1
length: 12
V: TRBV19
size: .

DNA: TGTGCCACGGGGACAGGGGGAAGTCACTACGAGCAGTACTTC
CDR3: CATGTGGSHYEQYF
D: TRBD1
J: TRBJ2-7
length: 14
V: TRBV10-3
size: few

DNA: TGTGCCAGCAGTGAAACCCCTAGCGGGGGGGCCACAGATACGCAGTATTTT
CDR3: CASSETPSGGATDTQYF
D: TRBD2
J: TRBJ2-3
length: 17
V: TRBV6-1
size: .